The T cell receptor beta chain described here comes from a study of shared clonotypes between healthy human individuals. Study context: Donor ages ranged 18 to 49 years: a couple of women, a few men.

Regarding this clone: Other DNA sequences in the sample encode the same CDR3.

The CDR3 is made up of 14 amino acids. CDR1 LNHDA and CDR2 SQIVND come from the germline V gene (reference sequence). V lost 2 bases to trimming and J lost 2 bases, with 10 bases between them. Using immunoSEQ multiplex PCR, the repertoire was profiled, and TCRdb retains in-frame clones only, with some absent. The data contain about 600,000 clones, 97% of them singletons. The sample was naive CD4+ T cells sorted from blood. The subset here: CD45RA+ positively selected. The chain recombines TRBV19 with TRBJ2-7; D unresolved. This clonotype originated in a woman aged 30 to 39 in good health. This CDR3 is CASSISGRPYEQYF. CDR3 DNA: TGTGCCAGTAGTATATCCGGGCGGCCCTACGAGCAGTACTTC.